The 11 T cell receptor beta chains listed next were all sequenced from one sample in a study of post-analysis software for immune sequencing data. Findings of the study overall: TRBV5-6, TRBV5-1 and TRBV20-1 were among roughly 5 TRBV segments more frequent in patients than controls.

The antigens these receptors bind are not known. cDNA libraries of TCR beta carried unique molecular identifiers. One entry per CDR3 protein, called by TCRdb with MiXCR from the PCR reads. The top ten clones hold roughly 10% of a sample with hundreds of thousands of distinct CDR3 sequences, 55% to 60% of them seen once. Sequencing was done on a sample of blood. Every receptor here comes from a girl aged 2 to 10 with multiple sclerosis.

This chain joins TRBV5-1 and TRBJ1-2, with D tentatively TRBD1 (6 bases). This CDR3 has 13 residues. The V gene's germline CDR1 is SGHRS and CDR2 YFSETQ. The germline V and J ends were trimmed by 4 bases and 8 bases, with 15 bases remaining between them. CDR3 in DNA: TGCGCCAGCAGCCCAGCGACAGGTTACGGCTACACCTTC. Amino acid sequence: CASSPATGYGYTF.

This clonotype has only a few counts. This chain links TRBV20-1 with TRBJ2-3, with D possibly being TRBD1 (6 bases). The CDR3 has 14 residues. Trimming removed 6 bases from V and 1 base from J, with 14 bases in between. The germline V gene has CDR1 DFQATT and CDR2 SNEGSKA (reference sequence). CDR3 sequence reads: CSALHRVGTDTQYF. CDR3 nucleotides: TGCAGTGCCCTTCACAGGGTCGGCACAGATACGCAGTATTTT.

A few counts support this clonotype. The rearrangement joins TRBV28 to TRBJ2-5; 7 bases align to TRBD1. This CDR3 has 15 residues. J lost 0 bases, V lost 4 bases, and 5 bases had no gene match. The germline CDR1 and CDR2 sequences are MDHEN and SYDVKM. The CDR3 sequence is CASSYDRAYQETQYF. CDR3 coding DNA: TGTGCCAGCAGTTATGACAGGGCGTACCAAGAGACCCAGTACTTC.

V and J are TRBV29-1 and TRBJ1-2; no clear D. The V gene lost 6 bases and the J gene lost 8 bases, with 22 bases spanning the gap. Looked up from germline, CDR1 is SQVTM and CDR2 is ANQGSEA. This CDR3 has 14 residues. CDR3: CSVATRFSSSGYTF. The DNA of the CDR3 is TGCAGCGTCGCCACCCGGTTCTCCTCCTCGGGCTACACCTTC. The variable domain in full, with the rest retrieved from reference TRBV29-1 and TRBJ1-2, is SAVISQKPSRDICQRGTSLTIQCQVDSQVTMMFWYRQQPGQSLTLIATANQGSEATYESGFVIDKFPISRPNLTFSTLTVSNMSPEDSSIYLCSVATRFSSSGYTFGSGTRLTVV.

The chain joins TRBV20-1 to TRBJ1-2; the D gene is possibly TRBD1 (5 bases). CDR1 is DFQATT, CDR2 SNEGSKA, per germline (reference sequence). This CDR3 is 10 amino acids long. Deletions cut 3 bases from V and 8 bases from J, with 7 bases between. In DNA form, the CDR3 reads TGCAGTGCTAGTAGGGGCGGCTACACCTTC. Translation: CSASRGGYTF.

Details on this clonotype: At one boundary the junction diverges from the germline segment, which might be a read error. CDR3 sequence (DNA): TGTGCCGGCAGCCAAGAGGGGCCCAGGACTAGCGGGAGTGTCTCTAATACGCAGTATTTT. This translates into CAGSQEGPRTSGSVSNTQYF. V is TRBV3-1 and J is TRBJ2-3; 13 nucleotides match TRBD2. CDR1 is LGHDT and CDR2 is YNNKEL in the germline V gene (reference sequence). The CDR3 is made up of 20 amino acids.

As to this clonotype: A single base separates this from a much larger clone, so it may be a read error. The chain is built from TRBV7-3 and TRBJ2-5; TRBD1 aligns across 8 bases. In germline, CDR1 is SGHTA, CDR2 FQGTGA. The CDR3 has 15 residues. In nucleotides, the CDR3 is TGTGCCAGCAGCCAATACGGGACAGGCCAAGAGACCCGGTACTTC. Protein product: CASSQYGTGQETRYF.

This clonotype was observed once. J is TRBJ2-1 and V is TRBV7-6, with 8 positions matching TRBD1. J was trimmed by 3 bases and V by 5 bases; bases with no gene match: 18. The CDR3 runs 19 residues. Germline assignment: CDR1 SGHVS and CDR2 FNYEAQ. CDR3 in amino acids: CASSPGPLLRDRRYNEQFF. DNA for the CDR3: TGTGCCAGCAGCCCCGGGCCCCTACTCCGGGACAGGCGCTACAATGAGCAGTTCTTC.

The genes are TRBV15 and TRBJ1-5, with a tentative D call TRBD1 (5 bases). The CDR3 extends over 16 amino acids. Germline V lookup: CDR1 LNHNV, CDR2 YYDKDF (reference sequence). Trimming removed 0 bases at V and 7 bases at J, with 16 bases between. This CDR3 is CATSRDRWQGQQPQHF. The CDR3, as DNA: TGTGCCACCAGCAGAGATCGGTGGCAGGGCCAGCAGCCCCAGCATTTT.

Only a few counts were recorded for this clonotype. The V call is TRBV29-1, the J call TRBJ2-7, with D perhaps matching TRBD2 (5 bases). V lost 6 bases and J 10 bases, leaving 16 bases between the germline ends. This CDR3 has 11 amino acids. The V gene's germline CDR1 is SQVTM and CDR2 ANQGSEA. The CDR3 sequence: CSVLGESGQYF. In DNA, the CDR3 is TGCAGCGTCCTGGGAGAAAGTGGACAGTACTTC.

CDR3 coding DNA: TGCGCCAGCAGCTTGGTGGCTAGCGGGAGAGCAGATACGCAGTATTTT. Translation: CASSLVASGRADTQYF. V is TRBV5-1 and J is TRBJ2-3, with 10 bases fitting TRBD2. The CDR3 spans 16 residues. V shed 0 bases, J shed 4 bases, and the junction held 5 bases outside the gene matches. The V gene's germline CDR1 is SGHRS and CDR2 YFSETQ.